This T cell receptor beta chain comes out of a study of blood T cell repertoires in COVID-19. Generated by immunoSEQ multiplex PCR, the TCRdb table keeps only in-frame clones and is missing some. Found here are 74,000 or so clones, 89% of them singletons; the top ten hold 8.2%. Germline V gene data show CDR1 as SNHLY and CDR2 as FYNNEI. The CDR3 is 10 residues long. The V gene lost 5 bases and the J gene lost 10 bases, with 8 bases spanning the gap. Source material: peripheral blood. V and J are TRBV2 and TRBJ2-5; D gene unclear. The receptor comes from a man over 45 with active COVID-19. CDR3 amino acids: CASSLTGQYF. CDR3 coding DNA: TGTGCCAGCAGTTTAACGGGCCAGTACTTC.